The rows below give T cell receptor beta chains drawn from one sample of a study of shared clonotypes between healthy human individuals. Measured with immunoSEQ multiplex PCR; TCRdb has only the in-frame clones, and not every one. Among some 2,000,000 clones listed, roughly 95% were seen once. The specimen was naive CD4+ T cells sorted from blood. The receptors come from a man aged 18-30 years in good health. The CDR3 runs from the conserved cysteine through the conserved F or W. The order of the fields is D gene, clone size, V gene, J gene, CDR3 DNA, CDR3 protein. D genes are given only for firm matches. Size is omitted from some rows. Given values are once, few, many or a class for expanded clones.

.	.	TRBV9	TRBJ2-7	TGTGCCAGCAGCAAAGACCGTAACTCCTACGAGCAGTACTTC	CASSKDRNSYEQYF
TRBD1	.	TRBV6-5	TRBJ2-7	TGTGCCAGCAGTTTAAACAGGGGGAGCTACGAGCAGTACTTC	CASSLNRGSYEQYF
.	.	TRBV5-1	TRBJ2-5	TGCGCCAGCAGCTTGACGAGAATCGCCCAAGAGACCCAGTACTTC	CASSLTRIAQETQYF
.	.	TRBV7-9	TRBJ1-2	TGTGCCAGCAGCAACCTACAGGGCACCTTTAACTATGGCTACACCTTC	CASSNLQGTFNYGYTF
.	.	TRBV28	TRBJ2-1	TGTGCCAGCAGAAGACAGTGGAGCTCCTACAATGAGCAGTTCTTC	CASRRQWSSYNEQFF
.	.	TRBV12-2	TRBJ2-1	TGTGCAAGTCGCTTAGTCGGAGCTGAGCAGTTCTTC	CASRLVGAEQFF
TRBD1	.	TRBV6-1	TRBJ1-3	TGTGCCAGCAGTGAAATCGACAGGGGGGAAAACACCATATATTTT	CASSEIDRGENTIYF
TRBD1	.	TRBV2	TRBJ1-1	TGTGCCAGCAGTCCCGGGACAGGGAACACTGAAGCTTTCTTT	CASSPGTGNTEAFF
TRBD1	.	TRBV19	TRBJ1-6	TGTGCCAGTAGTATAGGGACAGGGCTAAATTCACCCCTCCACTTT	CASSIGTGLNSPLHF
.	.	TRBV9	TRBJ1-2	TGTGCCAGCAGCGTAGATCTGGGTAACTATGGCTACACCTTC	CASSVDLGNYGYTF
.	.	TRBV2	TRBJ2-5	TGTGCCAGCAGTGATTTTAGGGGAGAGACCCAGTACTTC	CASSDFRGETQYF
.	.	TRBV10-3	TRBJ1-4	TGTGCCATCAGTGAGTCGGCGTCAGCATTGTTTTTT	CAISESASALFF
TRBD2	.	TRBV5-1	TRBJ2-1	TGCGCCAGCAGCCCAGCGGGAGGGCCCGAGCAGTTCTTC	CASSPAGGPEQFF
.	.	TRBV10-3	TRBJ1-2	TGTGCCATCAGTGACCAGGATTATGGCTACACCTTC	CAISDQDYGYTF
TRBD1	.	TRBV2	TRBJ1-5	TGTGCCAGCAGCAAAGGACAGGAGAATCAGCCCCAGCATTTT	CASSKGQENQPQHF
TRBD1	.	TRBV30	TRBJ2-3	TGTGCCGGAACGGGACAGGGACCAGATACGCAGTATTTT	CAGTGQGPDTQYF
TRBD2	few	TRBV5-1	TRBJ2-5	TGCGCCAGCAGCTTGCTGAGCGGGAGGGAGACCCAGTACTTC	CASSLLSGRETQYF
.	.	TRBV7-2	TRBJ2-2	TGTGCCAGCAGCTTAGCGGGGGGCTGGTACACCTGGAACACCGGGGAGCTGTTTTTT	CASSLAGGWYTWNTGELFF
.	.	TRBV5-1	TRBJ2-2	TGCGCCAGCAGCCCCACATCCCCGGTCCTCACCGGGGAGCTGTTTTTT	CASSPTSPVLTGELFF
.	.	TRBV18	TRBJ2-1	TGTGCCAGCTCACCCCCCTCAGGATCCAGCTCCTACAATGAGCAGTTCTTC	CASSPPSGSSSYNEQFF
TRBD2	.	TRBV30	TRBJ2-3	TGTGCCTGGAGCCTCATCGGGGGGGCAACAGATACGCAGTATTTT	CAWSLIGGATDTQYF
.	.	TRBV19	TRBJ1-1	TGTGCCAGTAGTGCCTACATGAACACTGAAGCTTTCTTT	CASSAYMNTEAFF
.	.	TRBV7-9	TRBJ2-1	TGTGCCAGCAGCTTAGGGCGGGGCTCCTACAATGAGCAGTTCTTC	CASSLGRGSYNEQFF
.	.	TRBV2	TRBJ2-2	TGTGCCAGCAGGAGACAGGACACTTACACCGGGGAGCTGTTTTTT	CASRRQDTYTGELFF
.	once	TRBV6-1	TRBJ1-2	TGTGCCAGCAGCAAAGAGGGGGACATCTATGGCTACACCTTC	CASSKEGDIYGYTF
.	once	TRBV6-1	TRBJ1-2	TGTGCCAGCAGTGAAGCGCCACAGGGCGGGAGCTATGGCTACACCTTC	CASSEAPQGGSYGYTF
TRBD2	once	TRBV11-3	TRBJ2-5	TGTGCCAGCAGCGCGGGACTAGCGGGGGAAGAGACCCAGTACTTC	CASSAGLAGEETQYF
.	.	TRBV19	TRBJ2-7	TGTGCCAGTAGTACCGCCGACAGAGTCTACGAGCAGTACTTC	CASSTADRVYEQYF
.	.	TRBV2	TRBJ1-2	TGTGCCAGTTCTTACTTTAAGGGCTACACCTTC	CASSYFKGYTF
.	.	TRBV5-1	TRBJ2-1	TGCGCCAGCAGCTGGCCCATGTTGGGAACGGATGGGCAGTTCTTC	CASSWPMLGTDGQFF
.	.	TRBV21-1	TRBJ1-6	TGTGCCAGCAGCAAAACCCCCCCGCAGGGGGTCGGCTGTAATTCACCCCTCCACTTT	CASSKTPPQGVGCNSPLHF
TRBD2	.	TRBV9	TRBJ2-3	TGTGCCAGCAGCCCTCAGACTAGCTCAGATACGCAGTATTTT	CASSPQTSSDTQYF
.	.	TRBV11-2	TRBJ1-1	TGTGCCAGCAGCTTAGTATGGGGGGTGACTGAAGCTTTCTTT	CASSLVWGVTEAFF
TRBD2	once	TRBV29-1	TRBJ2-5	TGCAGCGTTGCGTTAGGGACTAGCGGGTCGACCGGGGAGACCCAGTACTTC	CSVALGTSGSTGETQYF
.	.	TRBV4-1	TRBJ1-2	TGCGCCAGCAGCCAAGATAGGGCAGGCCCCGCTAACTATGGCTACACCTTC	CASSQDRAGPANYGYTF
TRBD2	.	TRBV27	TRBJ2-1	TGTGCCAGCACCCCGGCGGGGGGGCCCTACAATGAGCAGTTCTTC	CASTPAGGPYNEQFF